These T cell receptor beta chains were read from a single sample in a study of T-cell memory formation after mild COVID-19. TCRdb reanalysed the 5' RACE reads using MiXCR and keeps one entry per CDR3 protein. Of about 270,000 distinct CDR3 sequences listed, roughly 17% were seen once; the top ten hold roughly 25%. Source material: PBMCs or a T cell subset sorted from them (not recorded which). The receptors were gathered from a man in his late teens or twenties who had mild COVID-19 (a few samples of this study predate the infection). Cell type and time point are not known. The CDR3 runs from the conserved cysteine through the conserved F or W. D genes are given only for firm matches. Not all rows give a size; the values are once, few, many and, for expanded clones, a class.

j_gene,d_gene,v_gene,abundance,CDR3nt,CDR3aa
TRBJ2-7,TRBD1,TRBV5-6,NA,TGTGCCAGCACTCGGAGGACAGGGGTAGGCTCCTACGAGCAGTACTTC,CASTRRTGVGSYEQYF
TRBJ2-2,NA,TRBV3-1,few,TGTGCCAGCAGCCAAGATCTCGGGGAGCTGTTTTTT,CASSQDLGELFF
TRBJ1-2,TRBD1,TRBV4-3,many,TGCGCCAGCAGCCAGGAGACTGGGACAGCCTATGGCTACACCTTC,CASSQETGTAYGYTF
TRBJ2-1,NA,TRBV4-2,NA,TGTGCCAGCAGTGATTGGGGGATAGGTGAGCAGTTCTTC,CASSDWGIGEQFF
TRBJ1-1,TRBD1,TRBV5-1,NA,TGCGCCAGCAGCTTGGGACAGGGGTTTGAAGCTTTCTTT,CASSLGQGFEAFF
TRBJ2-6,NA,TRBV19,NA,TGTGCCAGTAGTATAGCTGGGGCCAACGTCCTGACTTTC,CASSIAGANVLTF
TRBJ2-7,NA,TRBV2,few,TGTGCCAGCAGTGTGTTTGTAGGAGACTCGACGTACTTC,CASSVFVGDSTYF
TRBJ2-6,TRBD2,TRBV6-1,NA,TGTGCCAGCAGTGACCCCCAGGCTAGCGGGGGCCCCTCTGGGGCCAACGTCCTGACTTTC,CASSDPQASGGPSGANVLTF
TRBJ2-5,NA,TRBV6-6,NA,TGTGCCAGCAGGGGGACGGGGGTCGCGAAGACCCAGTACTTC,CASRGTGVAKTQYF
TRBJ2-3,NA,TRBV4-1,many,TGCGCCAGCAGCCGCCAGGGGCGTACAGATACGCAGTATTTT,CASSRQGRTDTQYF
TRBJ2-7,NA,TRBV27,many,TGTGCCAGCAGCCATGGGCCGTCCTACGAGCAGTACTTC,CASSHGPSYEQYF
TRBJ2-3,NA,TRBV12-3/TRBV12-4,NA,TGTGCCAGCAGGGCGACTTGGGGGCCTACGCAGTATTTT,CASRATWGPTQYF
TRBJ2-3,NA,TRBV4-3,many,TGCGCCAGCAGCCAAGAAGCCTTTACAGATACGCAGTATTTT,CASSQEAFTDTQYF
TRBJ1-4,NA,TRBV7-8,NA,TGTGCCAGCAGTCCGTCGCTTGCAACTAATGAAAAACTGTTTTTT,CASSPSLATNEKLFF
TRBJ1-2,TRBD1,TRBV7-9,few,TGTGCCAGCAGCTCCATAGATCCGGACAGGGGGATCTATGGCTACACCTTC,CASSSIDPDRGIYGYTF
TRBJ1-5,NA,TRBV9,once,TGTGCCAGCAGCGAGACAGGATATAGCAATCAGCCCCAGCATTTT,CASSETGYSNQPQHF
TRBJ1-2,TRBD1,TRBV11-2,NA,TGTGCCAGCAGCCGGGACAGCCAAAATTATGGCTACACCTTC,CASSRDSQNYGYTF
TRBJ1-2,TRBD1,TRBV6-2/TRBV6-3,few,TGTGCCAGCAGTTACACCTATCCCGGGACAGGGGATGGCTACACCTTC,CASSYTYPGTGDGYTF
TRBJ1-4,NA,TRBV12-3/TRBV12-4,NA,TGTGCCAGCAGCAGGGTGGCAACTAATGAAAAACTGTTTTTT,CASSRVATNEKLFF
TRBJ2-3,NA,TRBV29-1,NA,TGCAGCGTTGAACCCGGACCCCGCGGCGGTACGCAGTATTTT,CSVEPGPRGGTQYF
TRBJ2-2,NA,TRBV30,many,TGTGCCTGGAGACCGGGGGGCCGTTACACCGGGGAGCTGTTTTTT,CAWRPGGRYTGELFF
TRBJ1-5,NA,TRBV6-6,few,TGTGCCAGCAGTCCTGGGACCCTAGAGCCCCAGCATTTT,CASSPGTLEPQHF
TRBJ2-1,NA,TRBV11-2,NA,TGTGCCAGCAACCCGACCTGGGGGTTAACGAATGAGCAGTTCTTC,CASNPTWGLTNEQFF
TRBJ2-7,NA,TRBV5-4,few,TGTGCCAGCAGCAAGGGACACCTCGAGCAGTACTTC,CASSKGHLEQYF
TRBJ2-1,NA,TRBV6-5,few,TGTGCCAGCAGTATGCGGACAGTGAATAATGAGCAGTTCTTC,CASSMRTVNNEQFF
TRBJ2-5,NA,TRBV7-8,NA,TGTGCCAGCAGCTCCAAAACCGGGAGCCAAGAGACCCAGTACTTC,CASSSKTGSQETQYF
TRBJ1-1,NA,TRBV6-2/TRBV6-3,NA,TGTGCCAGCAGCCCCGAAGGGCCTGTCACTGAAGCTTTCTTT,CASSPEGPVTEAFF
TRBJ2-5,TRBD2,TRBV11-2,NA,TGTGCCAGCAGCACGGGACTAGCGAATATCTACCAAGAGACCCAGTACTTC,CASSTGLANIYQETQYF
TRBJ2-2,TRBD2,TRBV7-2,few,TGTGCCAGCAGCCCCAGGACTAGCGGGGGGGCGAACACCGGGGAGCTGTTTTTT,CASSPRTSGGANTGELFF
TRBJ1-1,NA,TRBV5-1,few,TGCGCCAGCAGCTTAAGGGACCGTACTAAAGCTTTCTTT,CASSLRDRTKAFF
TRBJ2-7,TRBD2,TRBV12-3/TRBV12-4,many,TGTGCCAGTGGGGAGGGTTTCTACGAGCAGTACTTC,CASGEGFYEQYF
TRBJ2-5,NA,TRBV6-6,NA,TGTGCCAGCAGTTACCAGTACCAAGAGACCCAGTACTTC,CASSYQYQETQYF
TRBJ2-7,NA,TRBV11-1,NA,TGTGCCAGCAGCTTAGTTGCGAGAGGCGGCAACGAGCAGTACTTC,CASSLVARGGNEQYF
TRBJ1-4,NA,TRBV5-5,once,TGTGCCAGCAGCTCTCACCCTCCGGGGGCTACTAATGAAAAACTGTTTTTT,CASSSHPPGATNEKLFF
TRBJ2-3,NA,TRBV10-1,NA,TGCGCCAGCAGTGCCCAGAGGGCAGATACGCAGTATTTT,CASSAQRADTQYF
TRBJ1-5,NA,TRBV20-1,few,TGCAGTGCTAGAGATGGCGGGAGGGTCTATAGCAATCAGCCCCAGCATTTT,CSARDGGRVYSNQPQHF
TRBJ1-1,NA,TRBV28,few,TGTGCCAGCAATGGGGGAGAAAACACTGAAGCTTTCTTT,CASNGGENTEAFF
TRBJ1-4,NA,TRBV28,NA,TGTGCCAGCAGCTTATACAAGGCTATGGGACTGTTTTTT,CASSLYKAMGLFF
TRBJ1-1,NA,TRBV2,few,TGTGCCAGCAGTGAATCGCAGTCTTCATCAGCTTTCTTT,CASSESQSSSAFF
TRBJ2-3,NA,TRBV4-3,few,TGCGCCAGCAGCCAAGAGTCCAGGAACGGGGATACGCAGTATTTT,CASSQESRNGDTQYF
TRBJ1-1,NA,TRBV7-3,NA,TGTGCCAGCAAGGAACGCGCGAACACTGAAGCTTTCTTT,CASKERANTEAFF
TRBJ1-5,NA,TRBV4-1,few,TGCGCCAGCAGCCAAGAGGGGCATCAGCCCCAGCATTTT,CASSQEGHQPQHF
TRBJ2-2,TRBD1,TRBV20-1,NA,TGCAGTGTGGGACAGCCTTACACCGGGGAGCTGTTTTTT,CSVGQPYTGELFF
TRBJ2-5,NA,TRBV3-1,NA,TGTGCCAGCAGCCCTGCCCCCCGGGTAGTCGACGAAGAGACCCAGTACTTC,CASSPAPRVVDEETQYF
TRBJ1-2,NA,TRBV12-3/TRBV12-4,few,TGTGCCAGCAGACGTGGACTCAACTATGGCTACACCTTC,CASRRGLNYGYTF
TRBJ1-2,TRBD1,TRBV5-1,few,TGCGCCAGCAGCCAAAAACTGGGGACAGAAGAAGGCTACACCTTC,CASSQKLGTEEGYTF
TRBJ2-4,NA,TRBV5-5,NA,TGTGCCAGCAGCTTGGTCGGGGTTTCCAAAAACATTCAGTACTTC,CASSLVGVSKNIQYF
TRBJ2-7,NA,TRBV7-8,few,TGTGCCAGCAGCTTAGACCCCAGGACCAACGAGCAGTACTTC,CASSLDPRTNEQYF
TRBJ1-1,NA,TRBV20-1,few,TGCAGTGCTAGAGATCCGGCGGGGGAGGGGACTGAAGCTTTCTTT,CSARDPAGEGTEAFF
TRBJ1-5,NA,TRBV2,NA,TGTGCCAGCAGTGATCAACTCAATCAGCCCCAGCATTTT,CASSDQLNQPQHF
TRBJ2-3,NA,TRBV12-5,once,TGTGCTAGTGGTTGGGGCCTCGGCAACTCGCAGTATTTT,CASGWGLGNSQYF
TRBJ2-6,NA,TRBV6-6,NA,TGTGCCAGCAGACTCAACGGCCCTCCCAGCTCTGGGGCCAACGTCCTGACTTTC,CASRLNGPPSSGANVLTF
TRBJ2-5,TRBD2,TRBV7-2,NA,TGTGCCAGCAGCCCTTCCTCGGGGGCTAGCGGGGGCCCCCGAGAGACCCAGTACTTC,CASSPSSGASGGPRETQYF
TRBJ2-1,TRBD1,TRBV7-9,NA,TGTGCCAGCAGTCCGACAGGGTTCAATGGTGAGCAGTTCTTC,CASSPTGFNGEQFF
TRBJ2-3,NA,TRBV2,NA,TGTGCCAGCAGTGAAGCCCGGACGAGATATTTT,CASSEARTRYF
TRBJ1-5,NA,TRBV30,NA,TGTGCCTGGAGTTCGGGGACCAATCAGCCCCAGCATTTT,CAWSSGTNQPQHF
TRBJ2-6,NA,TRBV12-3/TRBV12-4,NA,TGTGCCAGCAGCCCAGGGTACTCTGGGGCCAACGTCCTGACTTTC,CASSPGYSGANVLTF
TRBJ1-2,NA,TRBV5-1,NA,TGCGCCAGCAGCCGTCAGCCATCGGACAAGGATGGCTACACCTTC,CASSRQPSDKDGYTF
TRBJ2-7,NA,TRBV28,NA,TGTGCCAGCAGTGGGCGAGGGGGCTCCTACGAGCAGTACTTC,CASSGRGGSYEQYF